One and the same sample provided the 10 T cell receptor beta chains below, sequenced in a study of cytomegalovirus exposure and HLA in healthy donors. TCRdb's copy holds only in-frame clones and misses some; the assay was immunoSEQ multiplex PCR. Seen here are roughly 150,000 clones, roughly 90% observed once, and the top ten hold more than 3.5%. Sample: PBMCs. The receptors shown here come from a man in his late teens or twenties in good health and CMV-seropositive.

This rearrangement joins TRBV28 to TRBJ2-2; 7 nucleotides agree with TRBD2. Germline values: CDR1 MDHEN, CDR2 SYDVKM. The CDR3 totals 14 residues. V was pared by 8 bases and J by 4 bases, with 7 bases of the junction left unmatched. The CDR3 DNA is TGTGCCAGCGGAGGACTAGGGGTCACCGGGGAGCTGTTTTTT. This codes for CASGGLGVTGELFF.

In DNA form, the CDR3 reads TGTGCCAGCTCCCTCAGGGAGGACTCTGGAAACACCATATATTTT. Residues: CASSLREDSGNTIYF. The gene calls are TRBV18 and TRBJ1-3; TRBD1 is a possible D gene (5 bases). Germline lookup yields CDR1 KGHSH and CDR2 LQKENI. The CDR3 spans 15 residues. V was clipped by 6 bases and J by 0 bases, with 12 bases between them.

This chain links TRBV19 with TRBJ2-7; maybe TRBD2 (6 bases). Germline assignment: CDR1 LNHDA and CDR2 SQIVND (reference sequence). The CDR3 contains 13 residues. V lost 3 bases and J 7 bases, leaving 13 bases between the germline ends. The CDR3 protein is CASSMSVRGEQYF. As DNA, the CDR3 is TGTGCCAGTAGTATGTCGGTGCGGGGAGAGCAGTACTTC.

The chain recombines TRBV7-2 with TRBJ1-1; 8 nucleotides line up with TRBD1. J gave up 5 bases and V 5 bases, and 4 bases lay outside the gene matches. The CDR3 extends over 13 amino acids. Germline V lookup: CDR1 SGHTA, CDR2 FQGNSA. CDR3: CASSNRQGTEAFF. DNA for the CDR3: TGTGCCAGCAGCAATCGACAGGGGACTGAAGCTTTCTTT.

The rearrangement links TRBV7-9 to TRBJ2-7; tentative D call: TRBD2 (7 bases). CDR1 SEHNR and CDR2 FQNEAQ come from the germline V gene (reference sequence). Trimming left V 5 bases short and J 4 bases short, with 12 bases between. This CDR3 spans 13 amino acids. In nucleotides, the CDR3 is TGTGCCAGCAGCCGTGCGGGGGCTTACGAGCAGTACTTC. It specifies CASSRAGAYEQYF.

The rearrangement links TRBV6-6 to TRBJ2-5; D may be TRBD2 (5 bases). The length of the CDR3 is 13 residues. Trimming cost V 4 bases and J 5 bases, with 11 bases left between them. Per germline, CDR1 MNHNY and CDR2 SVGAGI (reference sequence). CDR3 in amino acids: CASSLSSRETQYF. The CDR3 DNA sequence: TGTGCCAGCAGTTTATCTAGCCGGGAGACCCAGTACTTC.

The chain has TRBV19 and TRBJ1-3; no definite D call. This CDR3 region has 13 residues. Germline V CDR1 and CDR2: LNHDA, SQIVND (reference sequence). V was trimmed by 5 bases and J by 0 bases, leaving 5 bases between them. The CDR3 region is CASSSHSGNTIYF. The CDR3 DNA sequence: TGTGCCAGTAGTTCACACTCTGGAAACACCATATATTTT.

The CDR3 nucleotides are TGCGCCAGCAGCTTGGCGTCTACTGGGACAGTTCCTAGAGAGCAGTACTTC. Residues: CASSLASTGTVPREQYF. The chain recombines TRBV5-1 with TRBJ2-7; 7 positions match TRBD1. V lost 0 bases to trimming and J lost 7 bases; unmatched junction nucleotides: 16. Per the germline V gene, CDR1 is SGHRS and CDR2 is YFSETQ. There are 17 residues in the CDR3.

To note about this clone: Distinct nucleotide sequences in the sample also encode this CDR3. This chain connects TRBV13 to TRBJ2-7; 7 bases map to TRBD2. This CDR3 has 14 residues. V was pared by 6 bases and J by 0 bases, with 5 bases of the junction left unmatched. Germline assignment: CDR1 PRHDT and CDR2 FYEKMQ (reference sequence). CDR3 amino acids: CASRVGGSSYEQYF. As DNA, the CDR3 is TGTGCCAGCAGGGTCGGCGGGAGCTCCTACGAGCAGTACTTC.

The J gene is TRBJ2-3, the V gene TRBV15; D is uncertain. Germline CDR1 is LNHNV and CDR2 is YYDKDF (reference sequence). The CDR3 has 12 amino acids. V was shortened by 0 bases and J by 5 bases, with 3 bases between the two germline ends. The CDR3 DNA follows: TGTGCCACCAGCAGAGATCAAGATACGCAGTATTTT. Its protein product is CATSRDQDTQYF.